The next 25 T cell receptor beta chains were all read from a single sample in a study of T-cell reconstitution after alpha-beta-depleted transplantation in children. A TCRbeta library incorporating unique molecular identifiers was prepared. TCRdb called the PCR reads again in MiXCR, with one record for every CDR3 protein. Among hundreds of thousands of distinct CDR3 sequences listed, around 20% were seen once. The sample here was PBMCs from the stem cell graft donor, taken from the stem cell graft. The receptors originated from a human donor who donated a stem cell graft to a child with acute lymphoblastic leukemia.

The chain joins TRBV20-1 to TRBJ2-7; no firm D call. The CDR3 covers 13 residues. Germline values: CDR1 DFQATT, CDR2 SNEGSKA (reference sequence). Trimming removed 1 base from V and 3 bases from J, with 10 bases in between. The CDR3 DNA is TGCAGTGCTAGAGCCCTAAAGTTCTACGAGCAGTACTTC. It translates to CSARALKFYEQYF.

The CDR3 DNA reads TGTGCCAGCACAGGATTCTACGAGCAGTACTTC. This encodes CASTGFYEQYF. J is TRBJ2-7 and V is TRBV25-1; the D is unclear. The V and J ends lost 7 bases and 3 bases respectively, with 7 bases between them. There are 11 residues in the CDR3. CDR1 and CDR2 (germline): MGHDK, SYGVNS.

This clonotype was detected a few times. The genes are TRBV29-1 and TRBJ2-7; possible D gene TRBD1, 6 bases. This CDR3 spans 13 amino acids. CDR1 is SQVTM, CDR2 ANQGSEA, per germline. V shed 7 bases and J shed 2 bases, with 15 bases lying between them. In nucleotides, the CDR3 is TGCAGCGACGGCCGGGACACCCCCTACGAGCAGTACTTC. This codes for CSDGRDTPYEQYF.

V gene TRBV7-8 combines with J gene TRBJ2-7, with 10 nucleotides matching TRBD1. Germline trimming cut 3 bases from V and 4 bases from J; bases unmatched to any gene: 9. This CDR3 has 16 amino acids. Germline CDR1 and CDR2: SGHVS and FQNEAQ. The CDR3, as DNA: TGTGCCAGCAGCTTTTTCCCGGGACAGGGGCATTACGAGCAGTACTTC. Protein: CASSFFPGQGHYEQYF.

A few counts support this clonotype. The J gene is TRBJ2-1, the V gene TRBV20-1; the D is unclear. Trimming took off 1 base at V and 6 bases at J, with 7 bases between the two ends. The length of the CDR3 is 12 residues. Germline V CDR1 and CDR2: DFQATT, SNEGSKA (reference sequence). The CDR3 is CSARGIVNEQFF. In nucleotides, the CDR3 is TGCAGTGCTAGAGGTATTGTCAATGAGCAGTTCTTC.

The chain joins TRBV29-1 to TRBJ2-1; D assignment may be TRBD1 or TRBD2 (5 bases each). Trimming removed 1 base from V and 9 bases from J, with 16 bases in between. The CDR3 loop spans 14 amino acids. Germline CDR1 is SQVTM and CDR2 is ANQGSEA. The CDR3, as DNA: TGCAGCGTTGAAGTGGGCCGAGGGGAAATTGAGCAGTTCTTC. As protein: CSVEVGRGEIEQFF.

This clonotype showed up just a few times. V usage is TRBV12-3 or TRBV12-4 and J usage is TRBJ1-6; 8 nucleotides line up with TRBD1. This CDR3 has 13 residues. With V trimmed by 6 bases and J by 7 bases, 2 bases remained unmatched. This chain's CDR3 is CASSPGGNSPLHF. The DNA of the CDR3 is TGTGCCAGCAGCCCAGGGGGCAATTCACCCCTCCACTTT.

The genes are TRBV30 and TRBJ2-1; no definite D call. CDR1 GTSNPN and CDR2 SVGIG come from the germline V gene (reference sequence). CDR3 length: 15 amino acids. V was pared by 2 bases and J by 7 bases, with 18 bases between. The CDR3 spells CAWSSARVPLNEQFF. The CDR3 region has the DNA TGTGCCTGGAGTTCCGCCCGAGTCCCACTAAATGAGCAGTTCTTC.

J is TRBJ2-3 and V is TRBV29-1, with D perhaps TRBD1 (5 bases). There are 11 residues in the CDR3. The V end lost 7 bases, the J end lost 5 bases, and 10 bases lay between the germline ends. The V gene's germline CDR1 is SQVTM and CDR2 ANQGSEA. The CDR3 region has the DNA TGCAGCGCCCAGGGTTTAGATACGCAGTATTTT. This sequence encodes CSAQGLDTQYF.

This clonotype was counted only a few times. The V gene is TRBV25-1, the J gene TRBJ2-1; no definite D call. The CDR3 is made up of 14 amino acids. Germline assignment: CDR1 MGHDK and CDR2 SYGVNS. The germline V and J ends were trimmed by 0 bases and 5 bases, with 8 bases remaining between them. CDR3 sequence reads: CASSEYGSNNEQFF. The CDR3, as DNA: TGTGCCAGCAGTGAATATGGCAGCAACAATGAGCAGTTCTTC.

This clonotype was detected many times. The CDR3 is CASSARLAGTYNEQFF. The DNA for the CDR3 is TGTGCCAGCAGCGCCAGACTAGCAGGTACCTACAATGAGCAGTTCTTC. The rearrangement joins TRBV21-1 to TRBJ2-1; the D segment call TRBD2 is taken from the table without a DNA check. TRBV21-1 is an annotated pseudogene. The CDR3 covers 16 residues.

This clonotype was counted between two and nine times. The chain employs TRBV5-6 and TRBJ2-7; possibly TRBD2 for D (5 bases). Germline V gene lookup returns CDR1 SGHDT and CDR2 YYEEEE. This CDR3 contains 13 residues. V was trimmed by 4 bases and J by 8 bases, leaving 16 bases between them. The CDR3 DNA reads as TGTGCCAGCAGCCGAGGACGGGATTGGAAGCAGTACTTC. This gives the protein CASSRGRDWKQYF. Supplemented by reference TRBV5-6 and TRBJ2-7, the full variable domain reads DAGVTQSPTHLIKTRGQQVTLRCSPKSGHDTVSWYQQALGQGPQFIFQYYEEEERQRGNFPDRFSGHQFPNYSSELNVNALLLGDSALYLCASSRGRDWKQYFGPGTRLTVT.

The chain couples TRBV20-1 to TRBJ2-3, with D possibly TRBD2 on 5 matching bases. V was clipped by 7 bases and J by 1 base, with 12 bases between them. Per the germline V gene, CDR1 is DFQATT and CDR2 is SNEGSKA (reference sequence). This CDR3 comprises 13 residues. In DNA, the CDR3 is TGCAGTGTTGAGCGGTATCGCACAGATACGCAGTATTTT. Amino acids: CSVERYRTDTQYF.

The chain has TRBV27 and TRBJ2-7; 9 nucleotides align to TRBD1. The CDR3 totals 13 residues. V lost 5 bases, J lost 6 bases, and 5 bases stayed unmatched. Germline V gene sequence: CDR1 MNHEY, CDR2 SMNVEV (reference sequence). CDR3 sequence reads: CASSPGQGPEQYF. CDR3 sequence (DNA): TGTGCCAGCAGTCCGGGACAGGGACCCGAGCAGTACTTC.

This clonotype was counted between two and nine times. The chain has TRBV5-1 and TRBJ2-2, with D possibly being TRBD1 (6 bases). Trimming took off 4 bases at V and 1 base at J, with 11 bases between the two ends. The CDR3 has 15 residues. Germline loops: CDR1 SGHRS, CDR2 YFSETQ. CDR3 loop: CASSESTGNTGELFF. CDR3 bases: TGCGCCAGCAGCGAATCGACAGGGAACACCGGGGAGCTGTTTTTT. The full variable domain, in which reference TRBV5-1 and TRBJ2-2 provide the parts outside the CDR3, is KAGVTQTPRYLIKTRGQQVTLSCSPISGHRSVSWYQQTPGQGLQFLFEYFSETQRNKGNFPGRFSGRQFSNSRSEMNVSTLELGDSALYLCASSESTGNTGELFFGEGSRLTVL.

This clonotype was found many times. The chain links TRBV3-1 to TRBJ2-7; D may be TRBD2 (5 bases). This CDR3 comprises 14 residues. V gave up 1 base and J gave up 0 bases, with 7 bases separating them. The germline CDR1 and CDR2 sequences are LGHDT and YNNKEL (reference sequence). CDR3 protein: CASSQVGSSYEQYF. The CDR3 coding sequence is TGTGCCAGCAGCCAAGTTGGGAGCTCCTACGAGCAGTACTTC.

J is TRBJ2-1 and V is TRBV4-2; 11 bases fit TRBD2. The CDR3 extends over 21 amino acids. CDR1 and CDR2 (germline): LGHNA, YNFKEQ. Trimming cost V 0 bases and J 5 bases; bases outside gene matches: 18. CDR3 protein: CASSQDWGAGILAGADNEQFF. Written as DNA, the CDR3 is TGTGCCAGCAGCCAAGATTGGGGGGCAGGTATACTAGCGGGAGCCGACAATGAGCAGTTCTTC.

This clonotype came up a few times. V gene TRBV20-1 combines with J gene TRBJ1-1; D is unresolved. This CDR3 region has 14 residues. The V end was cut by 0 bases, the J end by 10 bases, with 18 bases between. Per the germline V gene, CDR1 is DFQATT and CDR2 is SNEGSKA (reference sequence). The chain's CDR3 is CSARDLGLHRGAFF. The DNA of the CDR3 is TGCAGTGCTAGAGATCTGGGTTTACACCGTGGAGCTTTCTTT.

This rearrangement joins TRBV27 to TRBJ1-5; D may be TRBD1 (6 bases). The CDR3 spans 13 residues. V was pared by 6 bases and J by 5 bases, with 11 bases between. Germline CDR1 is MNHEY and CDR2 is SMNVEV (reference sequence). The CDR3 is CASSPGGHQPQHF. In DNA form, the CDR3 reads TGTGCCAGCAGCCCCGGGGGGCATCAGCCCCAGCATTTT.

V is TRBV5-1 and J is TRBJ2-1; D is unclear. CDR1 is SGHRS, CDR2 YFSETQ, per germline. Between the trimmed V and J ends, which lost 4 bases and 5 bases, there was a span of 10 bases. The CDR3 consists of 13 residues. The CDR3 region has the DNA TGCGCCAGCAGCCCCATTCCGCACAATGAGCAGTTCTTC. Amino acids: CASSPIPHNEQFF.

This clonotype was observed a handful of times. The V call is TRBV7-3, the J call TRBJ2-1, with D possibly being TRBD2 (6 bases). The CDR3 runs to 16 residues. Looked up from germline, CDR1 is SGHTA and CDR2 is FQGTGA. The V end was cut by 6 bases, the J end by 5 bases, with 20 bases between. CDR3: CASRHPRGGGDNEQFF. Written as DNA, the CDR3 is TGTGCCAGCAGACATCCCCGGGGAGGAGGAGACAATGAGCAGTTCTTC.

The chain carries TRBV18 and TRBJ2-7; D gene ambiguous. CDR3 length: 14 residues. The V gene lost 2 bases and the J gene lost 5 bases, with 13 bases spanning the gap. Germline CDR1 reads KGHSH; CDR2 reads LQKENI. For the CDR3, the DNA is TGTGCCAGCTCACCAAACAGCTACGCTCACGAGCAGTACTTC. Translated, it gives CASSPNSYAHEQYF.

This clonotype was detected a few times. The chain uses TRBV12-5 and TRBJ1-1, with no clear D. Trimming pared 5 bases from V and 7 bases from J, leaving 8 bases between. The V gene's germline CDR1 is LGHNT and CDR2 FRNRAP. This CDR3 comprises 11 residues. CDR3 DNA: TGTGCTAGTGGTCTAGGTGGTGAAGCTTTCTTT. Translation gives CASGLGGEAFF.

This clonotype was observed a handful of times. V is TRBV7-9 and J is TRBJ1-2; D is unresolved. This CDR3 contains 14 residues. Trimming cost V 2 bases and J 5 bases, with 12 bases left between them. CDR1 and CDR2 (germline): SEHNR, FQNEAQ (reference sequence). The CDR3 reads CASSLSLSVYGYTF. The CDR3 region has the DNA TGTGCCAGCAGCTTATCCTTGTCCGTTTATGGCTACACCTTC.

This clonotype has more than one count but fewer than ten. This rearrangement joins TRBV7-9 to TRBJ1-3; D is unclear. The CDR3 consists of 15 residues. Trimming stripped 5 bases from V and 2 bases from J, with 13 bases between. Germline V gene sequence: CDR1 SEHNR, CDR2 FQNEAQ (reference sequence). The CDR3 DNA reads TGTGCCAGCAGCCCACAACGGCATCCTGGAAACACCATATATTTT. This translates into CASSPQRHPGNTIYF.